This TCR beta chain was identified in a study of regulatory T cells in long-lasting Graves disease. Findings and limits, study-wide: Less diverse TCR repertoires were seen in persistent Graves' patients than in newly diagnosed ones.

Both iRepertoire HTBI primers and Arm-PCR of CDR3 regions were used to build the TCR beta libraries. TCRdb passed the multiplex PCR reads through MiXCR, listing each CDR3 protein once. This sample has around 400,000 distinct CDR3 sequences, with about 15% found just once. This clonotype came up many times. Its cognate antigen is unknown. Indicated time point: newly diagnosed GD, antithyroid drugs for less than 3 months. The TCR library was made from RNA extracted from PBMCs. Germline CDR1 is SGHTA and CDR2 is FQGNSA. With 5 bases clipped from V and 8 bases from J, the junction kept 5 bases outside the gene matches. This CDR3 has 13 residues. These sequences were also reported in another study, on T cells in Graves' hyperthyroidism and ophthalmopathy.

The chain is built from TRBV7-2 and TRBJ2-1; 8 bases fit TRBD2. The starting material was peripheral blood mononuclear cells (PBMCs), obtained at new diagnosis, from a patient treated with antithyroid drugs. This clonotype was sampled from a woman between 40 and 50 years old with Graves disease. CDR3 loop: CASSPGLGDEQFF. The CDR3 DNA reads TGTGCCAGCAGCCCGGGACTAGGAGATGAGCAGTTCTTC.